This T cell receptor beta chain emerged from a study of T cells in Graves' hyperthyroidism and ophthalmopathy. Study-level results: Onset of ophthalmopathy came a median approximately 6 months after the model predicted it.

The source material, RNA transcripts, was used to amplify TCR beta CDR3 regions. A set of HTBI primers served as the primers for a first-round RT-PCR of the TCR CDR3. One entry per CDR3 protein, called by TCRdb with MiXCR from the multiplex PCR reads. The sample shows around 260,000 distinct CDR3 sequences, 20% to 25% of them seen only once. Hyperthyroidism in the patients, aged 18 to 65, was newly diagnosed and under 2 months in duration. J was trimmed by 0 bases and V by 8 bases; bases with no gene match: 1. Germline CDR1 and CDR2: SNHLY and FYNNEI. The CDR3 totals 13 residues. This clonotype was seen many times. Its specificity is unknown.

The TCR was taken from a man aged 40-49 years with Graves' hyperthyroidism that later progressed to Graves' ophthalmopathy. The specimen sequenced was blood. The chain has TRBV2 and TRBJ1-2; 9 bases fit TRBD1. The CDR3 spells CASRDRANYGYTF. The CDR3, as DNA: TGTGCCAGCCGGGACAGGGCTAACTATGGCTACACCTTC. Looking up the rest from reference TRBV2 and TRBJ1-2 gives the full variable domain: EPEVTQTPSHQVTQMGQEVILRCVPISNHLYFYWYRQILGQKVEFLVSFYNNEISEKSEIFDDQFSVERPDGSNFTLKIRSTKLEDSAMYFCASRDRANYGYTFGSGTRLTVV.